These T cell receptor beta chains were read from a single sample in a study of beta chain features in type 1 diabetes. TCRdb's table, derived via immunoSEQ multiplex PCR, lists solely in-frame clones and lacks some. This repertoire shows a few hundred thousand clones, 24% found once; its top ten account for 0.012%. Sequenced material: naive CD4+ T cells from blood. These receptors were taken from a woman aged 25 to 39 with type 1 diabetes. Both conserved end residues are part of each CDR3. A D gene is named only where the DNA matches it firmly. The size field is filled for only some rows; it gives once, few, many or a size class.

d_call | j_call | v_call | clone_size | cdr3_aa | cdr3_nt
- | TRBJ2-1 | TRBV29-1 | - | CSVDYPPSSYNEQFF | TGCAGCGTTGACTATCCCCCGAGCTCCTACAATGAGCAGTTCTTC
TRBD2 | TRBJ2-1 | TRBV11-2 | - | CASSFLGTSGNEQFF | TGTGCCAGCAGCTTTCTAGGGACTAGCGGAAATGAGCAGTTCTTC
- | TRBJ2-3 | TRBV6-5 | - | CASSYSKSGSTDTQYF | TGTGCCAGCAGTTACTCGAAATCCGGGAGCACAGATACGCAGTATTTT
TRBD2 | TRBJ2-2 | TRBV2 | - | CASSLTSGSGTGELFF | TGTGCCAGCAGCCTCACTAGCGGGAGTGGCACCGGGGAGCTGTTTTTT
TRBD1 | TRBJ2-2 | TRBV5-4 | few | CASSADREDTGELFF | TGTGCCAGCAGCGCCGACAGGGAAGACACCGGGGAGCTGTTTTTT
TRBD1 | TRBJ1-5 | TRBV29-1 | few | CSVGDRAQEPQHF | TGCAGCGTGGGGGACAGGGCGCAGGAGCCCCAGCATTTT
- | TRBJ1-2 | TRBV29-1 | few | CSAQYGYTF | TGCAGCGCACAATATGGCTACACCTTC
TRBD1 | TRBJ2-7 | TRBV2 | - | CASRWDSYEQYF | TGTGCCAGCAGGTGGGACAGCTACGAGCAGTACTTC
- | TRBJ2-4 | TRBV20-1 | - | CSARDLNIQYF | TGCAGTGCTAGAGATCTCAACATTCAGTACTTC
TRBD1 | TRBJ1-2 | TRBV6-5 | - | CASSRTGTGDYGYTF | TGTGCCAGCAGCCGGACCGGGACAGGAGACTATGGCTACACCTTC
TRBD1 | TRBJ1-2 | TRBV30 | - | CAWSVGGDGYTF | TGTGCCTGGAGTGTAGGGGGCGACGGCTACACCTTC
- | TRBJ2-3 | TRBV9 | - | CASSVLTGTTDTQYF | TGTGCCAGCAGCGTATTAACAGGGACCACAGATACGCAGTATTTT
TRBD2 | TRBJ2-1 | TRBV4-1 | - | CASSPHTGTSRYYNEQFF | TGCGCCAGCAGCCCACACACCGGGACTAGCCGTTACTACAATGAGCAGTTCTTC
- | TRBJ1-2 | TRBV23-1 | - | CASSVQGSGYTF | TGCGCCAGCAGCGTACAGGGATCCGGCTACACCTTC
TRBD2 | TRBJ2-5 | TRBV30 | - | CAWSGGRASQETQYF | TGTGCCTGGAGTGGTGGGAGGGCGTCCCAAGAGACCCAGTACTTC
TRBD1 | TRBJ1-4 | TRBV28 | - | CASSLEAPGQGREKLFF | TGTGCCAGCAGTTTAGAGGCCCCAGGACAGGGGCGTGAAAAACTGTTTTTT
- | TRBJ2-7 | TRBV18 | few | CASSPSMYEQYF | TGTGCCAGCTCACCATCTATGTACGAGCAGTACTTC
TRBD1 | TRBJ2-2 | TRBV7-3 | - | CASSTGGEAGELFF | TGTGCCAGCAGCACAGGGGGAGAGGCCGGGGAGCTGTTTTTT
- | TRBJ1-5 | TRBV23-1 | - | CASSHPWQGGDQPQHF | TGCGCCAGCAGTCACCCCTGGCAGGGCGGCGATCAGCCCCAGCATTTT
- | TRBJ2-3 | TRBV5-1 | - | CASRDSRVDTQYF | TGCGCCAGCAGGGACAGTAGGGTAGATACGCAGTATTTT
TRBD1 | TRBJ2-7 | TRBV28 | - | CASRGTGSSYEQYF | TGTGCCAGCAGGGGGACAGGGAGCTCCTACGAGCAGTACTTC
TRBD1 | TRBJ1-1 | TRBV2 | - | CASSGTGSEAFF | TGTGCCAGCAGTGGGACAGGGAGTGAAGCTTTCTTT
- | TRBJ1-1 | TRBV23-1 | - | CASRPARVAEAFF | TGCGCCAGCAGACCAGCCAGGGTCGCTGAAGCTTTCTTT
- | TRBJ2-7 | TRBV18 | few | CASSLLLGDYEQYF | TGTGCCAGCTCACTACTTCTAGGGGACTACGAGCAGTACTTC
TRBD2 | TRBJ2-5 | TRBV4-1 | - | CASSQVGLAGAETQYF | TGCGCCAGCAGCCAAGTCGGACTAGCGGGGGCAGAGACCCAGTACTTC
TRBD2 | TRBJ2-7 | TRBV7-9 | few | CASRPPSGETGEQYF | TGTGCCAGCAGACCTCCTAGCGGGGAGACGGGCGAGCAGTACTTC
- | TRBJ1-4 | TRBV5-1 | - | CASSLSPLEASNEKLFF | TGCGCCAGCAGCTTGAGCCCTCTAGAGGCCTCTAATGAAAAACTGTTTTTT
TRBD2 | TRBJ2-1 | TRBV27 | few | CASSPQTGTIVYNEQFF | TGTGCCAGCAGTCCTCAAACCGGGACTATAGTCTACAATGAGCAGTTCTTC
- | TRBJ1-1 | TRBV7-9 | few | CASSPRLGNTEAFF | TGTGCCAGCAGCCCCCGCCTGGGCAACACTGAAGCTTTCTTT
TRBD2 | TRBJ2-1 | TRBV28 | - | CASSFYSGSSYNEQFF | TGTGCCAGCAGTTTCTATAGCGGGAGCTCCTACAATGAGCAGTTCTTC
TRBD1 | TRBJ1-1 | TRBV18 | few | CASSVGQENTEAFF | TGTGCCAGCTCAGTCGGACAGGAGAACACTGAAGCTTTCTTT
TRBD2 | TRBJ2-1 | TRBV10-3 | - | CAISVSGREGEQFF | TGTGCCATCAGTGTTTCCGGGAGGGAGGGTGAGCAGTTCTTC
TRBD1 | TRBJ2-5 | TRBV29-1 | few | CSARGSHRGNPETQYF | TGCAGCGCCCGTGGGTCACACAGGGGAAACCCAGAGACCCAGTACTTC
TRBD2 | TRBJ2-5 | TRBV27 | - | CASTGLADQETQYF | TGTGCCAGCACCGGGCTAGCGGACCAAGAGACCCAGTACTTC
- | TRBJ1-4 | TRBV15 | few | CATSRRLTNEKLFF | TGTGCCACCAGCAGGCGCTTAACTAATGAAAAACTGTTTTTT
TRBD1 | TRBJ2-3 | TRBV7-9 | few | CASRNRGSTDTQYF | TGTGCCAGCAGGAACAGGGGTAGCACAGATACGCAGTATTTT
- | TRBJ1-2 | TRBV29-1 | - | CSVVKGRDYGYTF | TGCAGCGTTGTAAAAGGCAGGGACTATGGCTACACCTTC
TRBD2 | TRBJ2-1 | TRBV5-6 | - | CASSLRTSGRAYNEQFF | TGTGCCAGCAGCCTAAGGACTAGCGGGAGGGCCTACAATGAGCAGTTCTTC
TRBD2 | TRBJ2-5 | TRBV25-1 | few | CASGTSGQETQYF | TGTGCCAGCGGGACTAGCGGACAAGAGACCCAGTACTTC
- | TRBJ2-5 | TRBV7-6 | - | CASSLSTSRETQYF | TGTGCCAGCAGCTTATCGACTAGTAGAGAGACCCAGTACTTC
TRBD1 | TRBJ1-2 | TRBV30 | - | CAWTDRGNGYTF | TGTGCCTGGACGGACAGGGGGAATGGCTACACCTTC
TRBD2 | TRBJ2-3 | TRBV9 | few | CASSVGLGGGRASTDTQYF | TGTGCCAGCAGCGTAGGACTAGGGGGCGGGAGGGCGAGCACAGATACGCAGTATTTT
TRBD1 | TRBJ2-6 | TRBV7-6 | - | CASSLTGVVSGANVLTF | TGTGCCAGCAGCCTGACAGGGGTCGTCTCTGGGGCCAACGTCCTGACTTTC
- | TRBJ2-7 | TRBV20-1 | - | CSAREAYEQYF | TGCAGTGCTAGGGAGGCATACGAGCAGTACTTC
TRBD2 | TRBJ2-5 | TRBV2 | few | CASSEALGREHKTQYF | TGTGCCAGCAGTGAAGCGCTTGGGCGGGAGCATAAGACCCAGTACTTC
TRBD2 | TRBJ2-5 | TRBV30 | - | CAWSVLGSGRPETQYF | TGTGCCTGGAGTGTATTAGGTAGCGGGAGGCCAGAGACCCAGTACTTC
- | TRBJ2-1 | TRBV11-2 | - | CASSLVDEQFF | TGTGCCAGCAGCTTAGTCGATGAGCAGTTCTTC
TRBD1 | TRBJ2-2 | TRBV29-1 | few | CSVAGTGGWTGELFF | TGCAGCGTTGCCGGGACAGGGGGCTGGACCGGGGAGCTGTTTTTT
TRBD1 | TRBJ2-7 | TRBV6-5 | - | CASTPDRRRYEQYF | TGTGCCAGCACCCCGGACAGGCGACGATACGAGCAGTACTTC
TRBD1 | TRBJ2-7 | TRBV6-5 | - | CASSLGTGVIADEQYF | TGTGCCAGCAGTTTAGGGACAGGGGTGATTGCCGACGAGCAGTACTTC
- | TRBJ2-5 | TRBV5-4 | - | CASSLPSPETQYF | TGTGCCAGCAGCTTGCCTAGCCCAGAGACCCAGTACTTC
TRBD1 | TRBJ2-2 | TRBV19 | - | CASNPGQANTGELFF | TGTGCCAGTAATCCTGGACAGGCCAACACCGGGGAGCTGTTTTTT
- | TRBJ2-6 | TRBV5-1 | - | CASSSQATSGANVLTF | TGCGCCAGCAGCTCCCAGGCTACTTCTGGGGCCAACGTCCTGACTTTC